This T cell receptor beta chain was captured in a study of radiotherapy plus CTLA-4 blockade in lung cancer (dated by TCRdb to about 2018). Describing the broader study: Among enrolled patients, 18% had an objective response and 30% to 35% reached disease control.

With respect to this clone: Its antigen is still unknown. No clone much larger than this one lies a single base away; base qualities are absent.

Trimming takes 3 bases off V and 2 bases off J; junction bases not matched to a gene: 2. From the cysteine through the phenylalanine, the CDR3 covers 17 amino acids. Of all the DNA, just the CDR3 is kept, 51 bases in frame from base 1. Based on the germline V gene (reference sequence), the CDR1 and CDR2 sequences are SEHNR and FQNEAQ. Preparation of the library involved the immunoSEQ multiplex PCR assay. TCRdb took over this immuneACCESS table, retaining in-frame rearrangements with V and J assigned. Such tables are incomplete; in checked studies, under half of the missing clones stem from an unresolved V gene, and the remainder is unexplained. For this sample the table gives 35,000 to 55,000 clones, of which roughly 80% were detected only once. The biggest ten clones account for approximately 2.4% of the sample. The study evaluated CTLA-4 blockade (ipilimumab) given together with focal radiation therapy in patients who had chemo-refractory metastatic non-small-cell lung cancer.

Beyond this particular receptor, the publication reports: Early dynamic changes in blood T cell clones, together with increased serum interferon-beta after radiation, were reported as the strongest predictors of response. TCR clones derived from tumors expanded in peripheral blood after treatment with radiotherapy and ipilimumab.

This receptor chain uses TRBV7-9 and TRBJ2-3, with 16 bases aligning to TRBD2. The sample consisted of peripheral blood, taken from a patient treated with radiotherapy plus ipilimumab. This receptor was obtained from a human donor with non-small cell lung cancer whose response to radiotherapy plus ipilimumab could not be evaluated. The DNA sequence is TGTGCCAGCAGCTTTGGGACTAGCGGGGGGGCCACAGATACGCAGTATTTT. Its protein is CASSFGTSGGATDTQYF.